This T cell receptor beta chain originates from a study of identical twins (dated by TCRdb to about 2016). Looking at the study overall: To test whether fetal clonotypes persist, this study deep-sequenced TCR alpha and beta repertoires from monozygotic twins, from unrelated adults of various ages, and from cord blood. To rule out contamination, the twin experiments were replicated at different times with different library preparation protocols. Overall study outcomes, separate from this receptor: Invariant T cells such as MAIT and iNKT could partly confound zero-insertion analyses, although diverse VJ usage argued against such confounding for most clonotypes. Abundant cord blood beta clonotypes had fewer insertions, young adult naive repertoires showed a similar but weaker trend, and memory repertoires showed no such trend. The excess sharing between twins in beta out-of-frame sequences was weaker because fewer shared sequences reduced the signal-to-noise ratio. Because the same donors could not be followed over many years, conclusions were based on cross-sectional statistical analysis. Compared with coincidental sharing between unrelated individuals, out-of-frame TCR alpha sequences shared between twins showed an excess of sequences with low generation probability. In monozygotic twins, recombination models systematically underestimated out-of-frame TCR alpha sharing, but the models matched the sharing seen between unrelated individuals.

The library came from 5' RACE. The sequencing machine was an Illumina HiSeq 2000. A universal primer binding site was introduced by template switching, and a unique molecular identifier was present in the final cDNA, enabling accurate counting of TCR cDNA molecules. Specific primers in the conserved constant-segment region were used to synthesize first-strand cDNA for the TCR alpha and beta chains. To control for contamination, every cDNA library carried two barcodes: a SMART-Mk sample barcode plus Illumina barcodes. Two successive PCR steps introduced TruSeq adapter sequences along with Illumina sample barcodes. TCR alpha and beta cDNA libraries were sequenced on the Illumina HiSeq platform with custom primers. As for how the authors treated the data: MiGEC processed the raw reads to extract unique molecular identifiers, while MiXCR was used to determine the CDR3 positions. Recombination models were inferred per individual with the repgenHMM and IGoR tools using an EM algorithm. Shared clonotype analysis was performed with the tcR package in R, normalizing sharing by the product of cloneset sizes. Out-of-frame nonproductive sequences were analyzed to study raw recombination free of thymic and clonal selection effects. The raw public data were reprocessed by TCRdb itself: fastp quality trimming at Q25, MiXCR clonotype calling, in-frame beta chains only. Each entry merges the rows of one CDR3 protein and shows their most common DNA and genes. The V and J calls and clone size are TCRdb's, not the authors'. The sample has hundreds of thousands of distinct CDR3 sequences on record, 8.5% to 9% of them singletons. The leading ten clones occupy approximately 0.96% of the sample.

The CDR3 runs 14 amino acids, cysteine and phenylalanine included. Here the CDR3 DNA is all that survives: 42 bases in frame from base 1. CDR1 and CDR2, looked up from the germline V gene (reference sequence), are LNHDA and SQIVND. The junction shows trimming of 4 bases on V and 2 bases on J, plus 11 bases between the germline ends. Notes on this clonotype: Which antigen it targets is not known. Base qualities are not at hand, and no much larger clone is one base apart.

All donors were healthy Caucasians. The twin cohort consisted of three pairs of female monozygotic twins, all aged about 18 to 29 years. RNA for TCR libraries was isolated from peripheral blood mononuclear cells. The data also belong to a second study, concerning yellow fever vaccine responses in identical twins. The second investigation adds: According to the authors, in identical twins the way T cells responded to vaccination appeared partly convergent and partly personalized. In identical twins, the study followed T cell clones that responded to the vaccine with precision.

Specimen: PBMCs. This receptor was taken from a woman aged 18-29 years in good health. The sequence joins TRBV19 to TRBJ1-2, with the D gene not clear enough to name. DNA sequence: TGTGCCAGTAGTACTGGGATATTAAACTATGGCTACACCTTC. Translated, it reads CASSTGILNYGYTF.